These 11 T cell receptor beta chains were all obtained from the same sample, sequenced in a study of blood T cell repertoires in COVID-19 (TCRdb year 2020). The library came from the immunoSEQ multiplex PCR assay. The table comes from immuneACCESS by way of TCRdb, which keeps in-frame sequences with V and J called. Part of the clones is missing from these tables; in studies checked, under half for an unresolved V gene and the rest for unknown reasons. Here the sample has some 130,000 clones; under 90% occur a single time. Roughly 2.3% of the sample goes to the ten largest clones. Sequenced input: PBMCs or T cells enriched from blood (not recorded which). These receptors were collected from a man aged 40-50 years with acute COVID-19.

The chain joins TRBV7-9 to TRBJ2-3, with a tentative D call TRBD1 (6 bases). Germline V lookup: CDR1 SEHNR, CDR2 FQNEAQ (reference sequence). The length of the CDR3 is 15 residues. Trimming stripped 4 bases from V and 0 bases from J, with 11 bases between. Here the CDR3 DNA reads TGTGCCAGCAGCTCCGGGACATCGAGCACAGATACGCAGTATTTT. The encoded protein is CASSSGTSSTDTQYF.

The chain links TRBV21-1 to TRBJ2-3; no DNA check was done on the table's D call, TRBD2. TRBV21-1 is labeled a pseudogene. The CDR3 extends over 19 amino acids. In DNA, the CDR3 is TGTGCCAGCATCCGAGACACTAGCGGGAGCGTGGGTGTCACAGATACGCAGTATTTT. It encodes CASIRDTSGSVGVTDTQYF.

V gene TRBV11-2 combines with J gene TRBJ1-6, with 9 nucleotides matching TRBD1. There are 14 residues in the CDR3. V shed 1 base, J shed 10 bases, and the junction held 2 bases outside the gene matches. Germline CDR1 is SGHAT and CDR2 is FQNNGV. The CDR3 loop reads CASSLGDRDSPLHF. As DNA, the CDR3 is TGTGCCAGCAGCTTAGGGGACAGGGACTCACCCCTCCACTTT.

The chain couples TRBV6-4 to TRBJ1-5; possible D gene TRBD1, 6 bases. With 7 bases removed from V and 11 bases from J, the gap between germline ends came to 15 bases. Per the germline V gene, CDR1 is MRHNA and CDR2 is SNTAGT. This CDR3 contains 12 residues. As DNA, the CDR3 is TGTGCCAGCATCCTAATACAGGGTTCCCAGCATTTT. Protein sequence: CASILIQGSQHF.

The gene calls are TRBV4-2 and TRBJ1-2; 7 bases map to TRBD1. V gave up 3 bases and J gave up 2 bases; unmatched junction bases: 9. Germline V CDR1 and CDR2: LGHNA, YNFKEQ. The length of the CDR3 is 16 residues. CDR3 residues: CASSQGTTGENYGYTF. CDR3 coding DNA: TGTGCCAGCAGCCAGGGAACTACAGGGGAGAACTATGGCTACACCTTC.

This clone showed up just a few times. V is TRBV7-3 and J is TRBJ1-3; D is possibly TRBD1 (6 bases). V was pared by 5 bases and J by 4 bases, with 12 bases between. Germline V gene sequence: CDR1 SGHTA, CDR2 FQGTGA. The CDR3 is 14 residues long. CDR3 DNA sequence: TGTGCCAGCAGCCTACAGGGAAGAGGAAACACCATATATTTT. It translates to CASSLQGRGNTIYF.

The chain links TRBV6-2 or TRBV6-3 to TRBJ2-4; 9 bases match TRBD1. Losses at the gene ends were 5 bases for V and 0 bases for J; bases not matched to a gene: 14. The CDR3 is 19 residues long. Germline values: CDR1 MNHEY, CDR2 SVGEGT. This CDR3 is CASSLWTGEGKLAKNIQYF. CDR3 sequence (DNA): TGTGCCAGCAGTCTGTGGACAGGGGAGGGGAAACTAGCCAAAAACATTCAGTACTTC.

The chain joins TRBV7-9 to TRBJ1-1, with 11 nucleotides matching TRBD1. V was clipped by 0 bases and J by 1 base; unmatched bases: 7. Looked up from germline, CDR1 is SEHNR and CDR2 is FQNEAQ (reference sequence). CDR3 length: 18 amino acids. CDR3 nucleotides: TGTGCCAGCAGCTTAGCGAGGACAGGGGGCTTACAGAACACTGAAGCTTTCTTT. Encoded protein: CASSLARTGGLQNTEAFF.

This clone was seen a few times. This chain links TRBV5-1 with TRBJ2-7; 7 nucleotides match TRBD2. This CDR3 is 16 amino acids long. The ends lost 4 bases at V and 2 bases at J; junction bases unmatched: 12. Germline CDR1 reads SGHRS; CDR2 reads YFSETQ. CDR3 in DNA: TGCGCCAGCAGCCCGGGACCGGGACTACACACCTACGAGCAGTACTTC. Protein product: CASSPGPGLHTYEQYF. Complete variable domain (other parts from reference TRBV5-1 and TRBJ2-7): KAGVTQTPRYLIKTRGQQVTLSCSPISGHRSVSWYQQTPGQGLQFLFEYFSETQRNKGNFPGRFSGRQFSNSRSEMNVSTLELGDSALYLCASSPGPGLHTYEQYFGPGTRLTVT.

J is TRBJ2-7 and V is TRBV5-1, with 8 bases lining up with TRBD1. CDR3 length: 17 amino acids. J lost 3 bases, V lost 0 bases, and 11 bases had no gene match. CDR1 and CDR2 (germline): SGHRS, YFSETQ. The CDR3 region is CASSLDPPGQGGYEQYF. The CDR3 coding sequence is TGCGCCAGCAGCTTGGATCCCCCCGGACAGGGCGGCTACGAGCAGTACTTC.

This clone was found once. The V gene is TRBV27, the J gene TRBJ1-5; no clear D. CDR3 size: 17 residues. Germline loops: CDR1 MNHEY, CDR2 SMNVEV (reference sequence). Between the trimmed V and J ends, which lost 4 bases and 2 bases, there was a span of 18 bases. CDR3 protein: CASSSTTGSSGNQPQHF. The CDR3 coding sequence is TGTGCCAGCAGTTCTACAACCGGGTCAAGCGGCAATCAGCCCCAGCATTTT.